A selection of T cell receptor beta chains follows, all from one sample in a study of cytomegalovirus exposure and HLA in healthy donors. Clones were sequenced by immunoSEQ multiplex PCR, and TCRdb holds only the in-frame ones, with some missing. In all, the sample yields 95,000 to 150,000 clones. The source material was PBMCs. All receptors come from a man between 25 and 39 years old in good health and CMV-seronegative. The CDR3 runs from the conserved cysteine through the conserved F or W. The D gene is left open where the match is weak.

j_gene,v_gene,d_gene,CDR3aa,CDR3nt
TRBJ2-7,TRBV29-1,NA,CSVEGGYTYEQYF,TGCAGCGTTGAAGGCGGATACACATACGAGCAGTACTTC
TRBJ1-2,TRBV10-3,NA,CAIRNRQKIYGYTF,TGTGCCATCAGGAACCGTCAGAAAATCTATGGCTACACCTTC
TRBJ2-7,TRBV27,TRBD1,CASSLTGDVWEQYF,TGTGCCAGCAGCCTTACAGGGGATGTTTGGGAGCAGTACTTC
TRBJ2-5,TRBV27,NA,CASSLSLQETQYF,TGTGCCAGCAGTTTAAGCCTCCAAGAGACCCAGTACTTC
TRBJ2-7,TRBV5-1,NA,CASSWGQRRESYEQYF,TGCGCCAGCAGCTGGGGACAAAGAAGGGAGTCCTACGAGCAGTACTTC
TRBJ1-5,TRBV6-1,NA,CASSEEAWGVSNQPQHF,TGTGCCAGCAGTGAAGAGGCCTGGGGCGTAAGCAATCAGCCCCAGCATTTT
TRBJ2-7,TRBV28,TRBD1,CASTLTGEPYEQYF,TGTGCCAGCACCCTTACAGGGGAACCCTACGAGCAGTACTTC
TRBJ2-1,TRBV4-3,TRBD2,CASSQETGTSGYNEQFF,TGCGCCAGCAGCCAAGAGACCGGGACTAGCGGCTACAATGAGCAGTTCTTC
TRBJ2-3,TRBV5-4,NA,CASSLLGVEVGDTQYF,TGTGCCAGCAGCTTGCTCGGGGTAGAGGTTGGGGATACGCAGTATTTT
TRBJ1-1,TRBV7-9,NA,CASSPGDVNTEAFF,TGTGCCAGCAGCCCCGGGGATGTGAACACTGAAGCTTTCTTT
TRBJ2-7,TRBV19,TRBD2,CASSRHGLAGGYEQYF,TGTGCCAGCTCCAGACACGGACTAGCGGGAGGGTACGAGCAGTACTTC
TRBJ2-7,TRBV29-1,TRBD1,CSAGTAGGYEQYF,TGCAGCGCTGGGACAGCTGGGGGCTACGAGCAGTACTTC
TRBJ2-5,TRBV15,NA,CATSRVGGSGETQYF,TGTGCCACCAGCAGAGTGGGGGGTAGTGGAGAGACCCAGTACTTC
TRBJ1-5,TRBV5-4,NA,CASSLDGSSQPQHF,TGTGCCAGCAGCTTGGATGGCTCCTCTCAGCCCCAGCATTTT
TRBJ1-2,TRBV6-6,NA,CASTRTAVPLYGYTF,TGTGCCAGCACCCGAACTGCGGTCCCTCTCTATGGCTACACCTTC
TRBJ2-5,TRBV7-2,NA,CASSLGPRETQYF,TGTGCCAGCAGCTTAGGACCGAGGGAGACCCAGTACTTC
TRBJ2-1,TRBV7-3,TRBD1,CASGLGPGGYNEQFF,TGTGCCAGCGGCCTAGGGCCAGGGGGCTACAATGAGCAGTTCTTC
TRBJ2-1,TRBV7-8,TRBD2,CASRHRRTSGYNEQFF,TGTGCCAGCAGGCATAGGAGGACTAGCGGATACAATGAGCAGTTCTTC
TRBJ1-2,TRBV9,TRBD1,CASSYGQGAGYTF,TGTGCCAGCAGCTACGGACAGGGGGCTGGCTACACCTTC
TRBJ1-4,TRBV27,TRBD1,CASSTSGQGVREKLFF,TGTGCCAGCAGTACTTCCGGACAGGGGGTGAGGGAAAAACTGTTTTTT
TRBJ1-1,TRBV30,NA,CAWTRPGGENTEAFF,TGTGCCTGGACCCGCCCGGGCGGGGAGAACACTGAAGCTTTCTTT
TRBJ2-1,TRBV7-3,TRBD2,CASSLGTSLYNEQFF,TGTGCCAGCAGCTTAGGGACTAGCTTGTACAATGAGCAGTTCTTC
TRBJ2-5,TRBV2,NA,CASSVGAGGETQYF,TGTGCCAGCAGTGTGGGGGCTGGGGGAGAGACCCAGTACTTC